The source of this T cell receptor beta chain is a study of blood T cell repertoires in COVID-19. CDR1 is SGHTA, CDR2 FQGNSA, per germline. Between the trimmed V and J ends, which lost 2 bases and 11 bases, there was a span of 19 bases. This CDR3 is built from 15 residues. Source study methods: From reference gene primer amplification, estimates of nucleated cell counts were derived. Sequenced by immunoSEQ multiplex PCR; TCRdb stores in-frame clones only, minus some. V, J and clone size are taken as reported in that table, and D and trimming were inferred from the DNA itself. Of approximately 170,000 clones in the sample, around 80% are singletons; the top ten hold approximately 8.4%.

The receptor was derived from a woman between 45 and 60 years old who had recovered from COVID-19. Specimen: PBMCs or T cells enriched from blood (not recorded which). V gene TRBV7-2 combines with J gene TRBJ1-5, with D uncertain. The CDR3 DNA reads as TGTGCCAGCAGCTTAAATCGAATAGGGAGGGCGGCCCAGCATTTT. Its translation: CASSLNRIGRAAQHF.